One sample yielded the 10 T cell receptor beta chains listed below, sequenced in a study of CD8+ T cells in alopecia areata. The treatment is: oral pan-JAK inhibitor, 5-10 mg twice daily. Sequencing relied on a cDNA template that was reverse transcribed from extracted RNA. Using immunoSEQ multiplex PCR, the repertoire was profiled, and TCRdb retains in-frame clones only, with some absent. The sample includes 90,000 or so clones, around 40% seen only once; the top ten take about 17%. The material was CD8+ T cells sorted from blood, obtained at week 24, from a patient treated with tofacitinib. Receptors were obtained from a human donor with alopecia areata.

This clone was detected a few times. The chain is built from TRBV27 and TRBJ2-5; D not resolved. This CDR3 comprises 13 residues. V gave up 6 bases and J gave up 4 bases, with 12 bases separating them. Germline V gene data show CDR1 as MNHEY and CDR2 as SMNVEV (reference sequence). The CDR3 nucleotides are TGTGCCAGCAGCCGCCAGGCGAGAGAGACCCAGTACTTC. As protein: CASSRQARETQYF.

This clone has more than one count but fewer than ten. This chain connects TRBV7-9 to TRBJ2-7; D not resolved. V was clipped by 2 bases and J by 7 bases, with 9 bases between them. This CDR3 spans 12 amino acids. Germline V gene sequence: CDR1 SEHNR, CDR2 FQNEAQ (reference sequence). DNA of the CDR3: TGTGCCAGCAGCTTAATTCCCCCGGAGCAGTACTTC. It translates to CASSLIPPEQYF. The entire variable domain, with the rest obtained from reference TRBV7-9 and TRBJ2-7, is as follows: DTGVSQNPRHKITKRGQNVTFRCDPISEHNRLYWYRQTLGQGPEFLTYFQNEAQLEKSRLLSDRFSAERPKGSFSTLEIQRTEQGDSAMYLCASSLIPPEQYFGPGTRLTVT.

The chain links TRBV4-1 to TRBJ2-3; maybe TRBD2 (5 bases). Deletions cut 3 bases from V and 1 base from J, with 14 bases between. CDR1 MGHRA and CDR2 YSYEKL come from the germline V gene. The CDR3 is 16 residues long. The CDR3 here is CASSHAAGRGTDTQYF. CDR3 bases: TGCGCCAGCAGCCACGCGGCGGGCCGGGGCACAGATACGCAGTATTTT.

The chain has TRBV6-5 and TRBJ2-5; D uncertain. V lost 4 bases to trimming and J lost 5 bases, with 5 bases between them. In germline, CDR1 is MNHEY, CDR2 SVGAGI. This CDR3 comprises 11 residues. The CDR3 protein is CASSFGETQYF. The DNA of the CDR3 is TGTGCCAGCAGTTTTGGGGAGACCCAGTACTTC.

The chain couples TRBV30 to TRBJ2-1, with TRBD2 as a possible D gene (6 bases). CDR3 size: 13 residues. The germline CDR1 and CDR2 sequences are GTSNPN and SVGIG (reference sequence). Trimming removed 0 bases at V and 9 bases at J, with 12 bases between. CDR3 sequence reads: CAWSVALRGEQFF. The CDR3 region has the DNA TGTGCCTGGAGTGTCGCCCTGCGGGGTGAGCAGTTCTTC.

This clone was picked up a small number of times. This rearrangement joins TRBV14 to TRBJ1-4; D is uncertain. In germline, CDR1 is SGHDN, CDR2 FVKESK. This CDR3 is 14 amino acids long. Trimming stripped 5 bases from V and 5 bases from J, with 12 bases between. CDR3: CASSSRRPNEKLFF. As DNA, the CDR3 is TGTGCCAGCAGCTCTCGCAGGCCAAATGAAAAACTGTTTTTT.

The V call is TRBV9, the J call TRBJ2-3; D is perhaps TRBD2 (5 bases). The germline V gene encodes CDR1 SGDLS and CDR2 YYNGEE. The CDR3 is made up of 15 amino acids. Trimming shortened V by 0 bases and J by 5 bases, and 13 bases separated the two germline ends. In DNA form, the CDR3 reads TGTGCCAGCAGCGTAGAGGGAGTAGAGCTAGATACGCAGTATTTT. Translation gives CASSVEGVELDTQYF. Together with reference TRBV9 and TRBJ2-3, the CDR3 gives the full variable domain: DSGVTQTPKHLITATGQRVTLRCSPRSGDLSVYWYQQSLDQGLQFLIQYYNGEERAKGNILERFSAQQFPDLHSELNLSSLELGDSALYFCASSVEGVELDTQYFGPGTRLTVL.

The rearrangement uses TRBV6-5 and TRBJ1-2; no clear D gene. The CDR3 extends over 15 amino acids. The germline CDR1 and CDR2 sequences are MNHEY and SVGAGI. Between the trimmed V and J ends, which lost 0 bases and 7 bases, there was a span of 15 bases. The CDR3 loop reads CASSYSTADPLGYTF. The CDR3 nucleotides read TGTGCCAGCAGTTACTCGACGGCGGACCCTCTTGGCTACACCTTC.

The V gene is TRBV9, the J gene TRBJ2-5, with no clear D. Trimming shortened V by 0 bases and J by 0 bases, and 6 bases separated the two germline ends. This CDR3 spans 14 amino acids. Germline lookup yields CDR1 SGDLS and CDR2 YYNGEE. Here the CDR3 reads CASSVEGYQETQYF. The CDR3 DNA reads TGTGCCAGCAGCGTAGAGGGCTACCAAGAGACCCAGTACTTC.

The gene calls are TRBV30 and TRBJ2-7; possibly TRBD2 for D (7 bases). CDR1 and CDR2 from the germline V gene are GTSNPN and SVGIG (reference sequence). The V end was cut by 4 bases, the J end by 7 bases, with 23 bases between. The CDR3 covers 15 residues. The CDR3: CAWTPRARRGGEQYF. The CDR3 bases are TGTGCCTGGACCCCAAGGGCCCGAAGGGGGGGGGAGCAGTACTTC.